This entry lists 8 T cell receptor beta chains sequenced from one sample in a study of molecular identifiers for immune sequencing clone quantification (dated by TCRdb to the late 2010s). Library construction relied on PCR. The instrument given in TCRdb is NextSeq 500. TCRdb handled the public reads itself, with Q25 trimming in fastp and clone calling in MiXCR, and kept productive beta chains. Every CDR3 protein is listed once, alongside the most common genes and DNA of its rows. Recorded for this sample are over 550,000 distinct CDR3 sequences; 25% of them occurred a single time. The top ten clonotypes cover about 0.8% of the sample. The material sequenced was naive CD8+ T cells from blood, with Jurkat cell RNA spiked in. The cell subset or site label of this sample denotes: FACS-sorted CD8+CD4-CCR7+CD45RA+ naive T cells. The receptors come from a human donor in good health. Some libraries in this study had Jurkat cell RNA spiked in.

Details on this clonotype: The CDR3 end shows no conserved phenylalanine or tryptophan, and so a read error is likely. The chain combines TRBV2 with TRBJ2-7; TRBD1 might be the D (6 bases). The germline CDR1 and CDR2 sequences are SNHLY and FYNNEI. The CDR3 totals 18 residues. Trimming left V 5 bases short and J 4 bases short, with 27 bases between. CDR3 nucleotides: TGTGCCAGCAGTTCCAGAGCCGCTCAACAGGGAATTGGTTACGAGCAGTACTAC. It yields the protein CASSSRAAQQGIGYEQYY.

The J gene is TRBJ2-3, the V gene TRBV28; 8 bases align to TRBD1. Trimming at V came to 2 bases and at J to 5 bases, leaving 15 bases not matched to a gene. There are 18 residues in the CDR3. Germline CDR1 and CDR2: MDHEN and SYDVKM. This CDR3 reads CASSLNPNGAGGEDTQYF. The CDR3, as DNA: TGTGCCAGCAGTTTAAACCCAAACGGGGCAGGGGGCGAAGATACGCAGTATTTT. The full variable domain, with the rest looked up from reference TRBV28 and TRBJ2-3, is DVKVTQSSRYLVKRTGEKVFLECVQDMDHENMFWYRQDPGLGLRLIYFSYDVKMKEKGDIPEGYSVSREKKERFSLILESASTNQTSMYLCASSLNPNGAGGEDTQYFGPGTRLTVL.

Note on this clonotype: A much more abundant neighbour one base away suggests this may be a read error. This chain joins TRBV30 and TRBJ2-5, with TRBD1 matching over 8 bases. This CDR3 is built from 15 residues. Germline lookup yields CDR1 GTSNPN and CDR2 SVGIG (reference sequence). The CDR3 DNA is TGTGCCGGGAGTGTTGGGACAGGAGCCCAAGAGACCCAGTACTTC. Translating gives CAGSVGTGAQETQYF. Full variable domain (missing parts from reference TRBV30 and TRBJ2-5): SQTIHQWPATLVQPVGSPLSLECTVEGTSNPNLYWYRQAAGRGLQLLFYSVGIGQISSEVPQNLSASRPQDRQFILSSKKLLLSDSGFYLCAGSVGTGAQETQYFGPGTRLLVL.

This clonotype has a handful of counts. A read error is possible here, since a much larger clone lies one base away. The chain recombines TRBV6-6 with TRBJ2-3; a weak D match, TRBD2 (5 bases). The CDR3 has 13 residues. CDR1 and CDR2 (germline): MNHNY, SVGAGI (reference sequence). This CDR3 reads CANSDYSTDTQYF. For the CDR3, the DNA is TGTGCCAACAGTGACTACTCCACAGATACGCAGTATTTT.

Worth noting for this clonotype: A read error may be the cause here, since a much bigger clone is one base away. The chain is built from TRBV29-1 and TRBJ1-1; D is perhaps TRBD1 (6 bases). This CDR3 spans 16 amino acids. Germline assignment: CDR1 SQVTM and CDR2 ANQGSEA. V shed 1 base and J shed 0 bases, with 15 bases lying between them. CDR3 DNA: TGCAGCGTTGAAGGCTGGGAACAGGGAATGAACACTGAAGCTTTCTTT. Residues: CSVEGWEQGMNTEAFF.

Concerning this clonotype itself: Compared with germline, one end of the junction differs, possibly owing to a read error. The V call is TRBV4-1, the J call TRBJ1-5, with D possibly TRBD1 on 5 matching bases. Germline CDR1 is MGHRA and CDR2 is YSYEKL. The CDR3 has 15 amino acids. The CDR3 loop reads CASSLGANRNPPQHF. The CDR3 nucleotides are TGCGCCAGCAGTCTAGGGGCGAACCGCAATCCGCCCCAGCATTTT.

Of note for this clonotype: This may be a read error, as it is one base from a much larger clone. The chain joins TRBV7-9 to TRBJ2-6; D gene unclear. With 4 bases removed from V and 3 bases from J, the gap between germline ends came to 10 bases. Per germline, CDR1 SEHNR and CDR2 FQNEAQ (reference sequence). This CDR3 is 15 amino acids long. This CDR3 reads CASSSEFFGANVLTF. As DNA, the CDR3 is TGTGCCAGCAGCTCAGAATTCTTTGGGGCCAACGTCCTGACTTTC.

V usage is TRBV7-9 and J usage is TRBJ2-5; D is undetermined. The germline V gene encodes CDR1 SEHNR and CDR2 FQNEAQ (reference sequence). This CDR3 is built from 12 residues. Deletions cut 8 bases from V and 5 bases from J, with 12 bases between. The CDR3 bases are TGTGCCAGCTCCAAGGGTGGGGAGACCCAGTACTTC. Translated, it gives CASSKGGETQYF. The whole variable domain, filled in from reference TRBV7-9 and TRBJ2-5, reads DTGVSQNPRHKITKRGQNVTFRCDPISEHNRLYWYRQTLGQGPEFLTYFQNEAQLEKSRLLSDRFSAERPKGSFSTLEIQRTEQGDSAMYLCASSKGGETQYFGPGTRLLVL.